This is a list of T cell receptor beta chains from one sample in a study of cytomegalovirus exposure and HLA in healthy donors. Clones were read by immunoSEQ multiplex PCR, and TCRdb kept only the in-frame ones, dropping some. The profile shows 71,000 or so clones, approximately 95% of them singletons. The specimen sequenced was PBMCs. The receptors were gathered from a young woman in good health and CMV-seronegative. Each CDR3 is given with its conserved first and last residue. D genes are given only for firm matches. The size of a clone is reported for some rows only, either as once, few or many, or as a class for expanded clones.

J	D	V	length	size	CDR3	DNA
TRBJ2-6	TRBD2	TRBV27	17	NA	CASSFPSGDPGANVLTF	TGTGCCAGCAGTTTCCCTAGCGGGGACCCTGGGGCCAACGTCCTGACTTTC
TRBJ2-7	TRBD1	TRBV6-1	14	NA	CASSRDRGFGEQYF	TGTGCCAGCAGCCGGGACAGGGGCTTTGGCGAGCAGTACTTC
TRBJ2-7	NA	TRBV7-2	15	NA	CASSSPGVLSYEQYF	TGTGCCAGCAGCTCCCCAGGGGTCCTCTCCTACGAGCAGTACTTC
TRBJ2-5	TRBD2	TRBV14	19	NA	CASSQDWRLAGGRPETQYF	TGTGCCAGCAGCCAAGATTGGAGACTAGCGGGGGGTCGGCCAGAGACCCAGTACTTC
TRBJ1-2	NA	TRBV19	14	NA	CASSRNKGDYGYTF	TGTGCCAGTAGCAGAAACAAGGGGGACTATGGCTACACCTTC
TRBJ1-1	TRBD1	TRBV13	14	once	CASSREGANTEAFF	TGTGCCAGCAGTCGGGAGGGGGCTAACACTGAAGCTTTCTTT
TRBJ2-1	TRBD2	TRBV9	16	few	CASSDLAGGPGNEQFF	TGTGCCAGCAGCGACCTAGCGGGAGGGCCTGGCAATGAGCAGTTCTTC
TRBJ1-6	NA	TRBV19	12	NA	CASSMGRSPLHF	TGTGCCAGTAGTATGGGGCGTTCACCCCTCCACTTT
TRBJ2-7	NA	TRBV5-5	13	NA	CASSLVPRGKTHF	TGTGCCAGCAGCTTGGTTCCCCGAGGGAAGACGCACTTC
TRBJ1-3	NA	TRBV6-5	15	NA	CASSLQGGYGNTIYF	TGTGCCAGCAGTCTACAGGGAGGGTATGGAAACACCATATATTTT
TRBJ2-1	TRBD2	TRBV29-1	14	NA	CSVDGLAGYNEQFF	TGCAGCGTTGATGGGCTAGCGGGATACAATGAGCAGTTCTTC
TRBJ2-6	NA	TRBV30	15	NA	CAWDKDSAGANVLTF	TGTGCCTGGGACAAAGATAGTGCTGGGGCCAACGTCCTGACTTTC
TRBJ1-5	NA	TRBV27	14	NA	CASSSTGFNQPQHF	TGTGCCAGCAGTTCAACAGGGTTCAATCAGCCCCAGCATTTT
TRBJ1-1	NA	TRBV19	13	NA	CASSTRHSDEAFF	TGTGCCAGTAGTACCCGACATTCCGATGAAGCTTTCTTT
TRBJ2-5	NA	TRBV25-1	14	NA	CASSLPSGEETQYF	TGTGCCAGCAGTCTCCCCTCAGGGGAAGAGACCCAGTACTTC
TRBJ1-3	NA	TRBV15	14	NA	CATSRDSSGNTIYF	TGTGCCACCAGCAGAGATTCTTCTGGAAACACCATATATTTT
TRBJ2-7	TRBD2	TRBV7-9	14	NA	CASSAPLARYEQYF	TGTGCCAGCAGCGCCCCACTAGCGCGATACGAGCAGTACTTC
TRBJ2-1	NA	TRBV4-1	15	NA	CASSHPLAGYNEQFF	TGCGCCAGCAGCCATCCCCTGGCAGGTTACAATGAGCAGTTCTTC
TRBJ2-7	TRBD1	TRBV12-5	17	NA	CASGLSLGTGSSYEQYF	TGTGCTAGTGGTTTGTCCCTGGGGACAGGATCGTCCTACGAGCAGTACTTC
TRBJ1-2	NA	TRBV30	13	NA	CAWAEGGAHGYTF	TGTGCCTGGGCCGAGGGGGGGGCCCATGGCTACACCTTC
TRBJ2-1	TRBD2	TRBV4-1	20	NA	CASSQDRESSGGSTYNEQFF	TGCGCCAGCAGCCAAGATCGAGAATCTAGCGGGGGGTCCACCTACAATGAGCAGTTCTTC
TRBJ2-2	NA	TRBV6-5	14	NA	CASSYDWNTGELFF	TGTGCCAGCAGTTACGACTGGAACACCGGGGAGCTGTTTTTT
TRBJ2-7	TRBD2	TRBV10-1	15	NA	CASSDGTSGRDEQYF	TGCGCCAGCAGTGATGGGACTAGCGGGAGGGACGAGCAGTACTTC
TRBJ1-6	NA	TRBV7-2	17	NA	CASSLGPQGLHNSPLHF	TGTGCCAGCAGCTTAGGTCCACAGGGTCTGCATAATTCACCCCTCCACTTT
TRBJ2-3	TRBD2	TRBV30	18	NA	CAWSGLAGGIQTTDTQYF	TGTGCCTGGAGTGGGCTAGCGGGAGGGATTCAAACCACAGATACGCAGTATTTT
TRBJ2-1	NA	TRBV11-3	15	NA	CASSPRLGSANEQFF	TGTGCCAGCAGCCCCCGACTCGGCTCAGCCAATGAGCAGTTCTTC
TRBJ1-1	NA	TRBV11-1	15	once	CASRYNTGFGTEAFF	TGTGCCAGCAGATACAACACAGGGTTCGGCACTGAAGCTTTCTTT
TRBJ2-1	TRBD2	TRBV4-3	16	NA	CASSPTSGGAYNEQFF	TGCGCCAGCAGCCCAACTAGCGGGGGGGCTTACAATGAGCAGTTCTTC
TRBJ2-7	NA	TRBV7-9	13	NA	CASRMGTQWEQYF	TGTGCCAGCAGGATGGGGACACAGTGGGAGCAGTACTTC
TRBJ2-3	NA	TRBV5-4	15	NA	CASSLAPSRTDTQYF	TGTGCCAGCAGCTTGGCCCCATCGAGGACAGATACGCAGTATTTT
TRBJ2-7	NA	TRBV14	11	NA	CASSQAREQYF	TGTGCCAGCAGCCAAGCCAGAGAGCAGTACTTC
TRBJ2-1	TRBD2	TRBV10-2	19	NA	CASSVVPRGSGGWNNEQFF	TGCGCCAGCAGTGTCGTCCCCAGAGGTAGCGGGGGGTGGAACAATGAGCAGTTCTTC
TRBJ2-1	NA	TRBV19	16	NA	CASSTRAVSSYNEQFF	TGTGCCAGTAGTACCCGAGCGGTGAGCTCCTACAATGAGCAGTTCTTC
TRBJ2-1	NA	TRBV2	10	NA	CASSRDEQFF	TGTGCCAGCAGTCGAGATGAGCAGTTCTTC
TRBJ1-1	TRBD1	TRBV10-3	16	NA	CAISYGTGGEDTEAFF	TGTGCCATCAGTTACGGGACAGGGGGTGAGGACACTGAAGCTTTCTTT
TRBJ2-6	NA	TRBV29-1	13	NA	CSVVGDQANVLTF	TGCAGCGTTGTAGGGGATCAGGCCAACGTCCTGACTTTC
TRBJ1-1	NA	TRBV27	17	NA	CASSSRDLQGRNTEAFF	TGTGCCAGCAGTTCCCGGGATCTACAGGGTAGGAACACTGAAGCTTTCTTT
TRBJ2-3	NA	TRBV5-1	14	NA	CASSLAVSTDTQYF	TGCGCCAGCAGCTTGGCAGTTAGCACAGATACGCAGTATTTT
TRBJ2-2	NA	TRBV28	14	NA	CASSSWTVLGELFF	TGTGCCAGCAGTTCTTGGACAGTGCTTGGGGAGCTGTTTTTT
TRBJ2-7	TRBD2	TRBV5-6	15	NA	CASSGSGTSVYEQYF	TGTGCCAGCAGCGGATCCGGGACTAGCGTCTACGAGCAGTACTTC
TRBJ2-1	TRBD2	TRBV28	15	NA	CASSWLAGTYNEQFF	TGTGCCAGCAGTTGGCTAGCGGGGACCTACAATGAGCAGTTCTTC
TRBJ2-1	TRBD1	TRBV27	13	once	CASRKTGVGEQFF	TGTGCCAGCAGGAAGACAGGGGTTGGGGAGCAGTTCTTC
TRBJ2-3	TRBD1	TRBV28	19	NA	CASSLGTTGRGVSADTQYF	TGTGCCAGCAGTTTGGGGACGACAGGGAGAGGGGTGTCAGCGGATACGCAGTATTTT
TRBJ2-7	TRBD1	TRBV10-3	15	NA	CAISEGGTGAYEQYF	TGTGCCATCAGCGAAGGTGGGACAGGAGCCTACGAGCAGTACTTC
TRBJ2-7	NA	TRBV7-8	14	NA	CASSLNQGHYEQYF	TGTGCCAGCAGCTTAAATCAGGGCCACTACGAGCAGTACTTC